This TCR beta chain was found in a study of PD-1 and CTLA-4 blockade in melanoma. The protocol was immunoSEQ multiplex PCR, while the TCRdb copy is restricted to in-frame clones and leaves out a portion. The sample includes 20,000 to 25,000 clones, about nine tenths of them seen just once. Germline V gene sequence: CDR1 WSHSY, CDR2 SAAADI. Trimming pared 1 base from V and 7 bases from J, leaving 8 bases between. CDR3 size: 12 residues. The sequence derives from a human donor with melanoma. The rearrangement joins TRBV10-2 to TRBJ2-7, with D possibly TRBD1 on 5 matching bases. The sequencing here drew on CD8+ T cells from peripheral blood, taken before anti-PD-1 treatment. The DNA of the CDR3 is TGCGCCAGCAGTGAGTTGCGACAGGAGCAGTACTTC. This translates into CASSELRQEQYF.